This TCR beta chain came from a study of cytomegalovirus exposure and HLA in healthy donors. This clone was seen more than once but under ten times. Its antigen is as yet unknown. Primers included in the PCR were 60 Vbeta and 13 Jbeta primers. The data were produced by immunoSEQ multiplex PCR, yet TCRdb's version contains in-frame clones alone and is incomplete. The sample carries 200,000 or so clones, approximately 85% recorded once. The study, taken as a whole, reports: According to the study, around 150 TCR beta chains were cytomegalovirus-associated. One variant, a missense change in DCLRE1C, was linked in a later analysis to TCR beta V- and J-gene trimming.

This TCR came from a woman between 50 and 59 years old in good health and CMV-seropositive. The material sequenced was PBMCs.

The CDR3 region is CASSPNGDSVRSGYTF. The CDR3 DNA is TGTGCCAGCTCACCGAATGGTGACAGTGTAAGGAGTGGCTACACCTTC. The chain is built from TRBV18 and TRBJ1-2; D might be TRBD1 (5 bases). Germline values: CDR1 KGHSH, CDR2 LQKENI. The CDR3 length is 16 residues. Trimming cost V 3 bases and J 7 bases, with 21 bases left between them.